These 21 T cell receptor beta chains were sequenced from one sample in a study of cytomegalovirus exposure and HLA in healthy donors. The PCR contained 60 Vbeta and 13 Jbeta primers. Sequenced by immunoSEQ multiplex PCR; TCRdb stores in-frame clones only, minus some. The sample includes around 99,000 clones, 65% to 90% of them seen just once. Input material: PBMCs. These receptor sequences come from a woman younger than 45 in good health and CMV-seronegative.

The rearrangement joins TRBV27 to TRBJ1-2; tentative D call: TRBD1 (5 bases). This CDR3 has 14 amino acids. Between the trimmed V and J ends, which lost 7 bases and 4 bases, there was a span of 16 bases. Germline lookup yields CDR1 MNHEY and CDR2 SMNVEV (reference sequence). The CDR3 is CASKSNRQIYGYTF. The CDR3 DNA sequence: TGTGCCAGCAAGTCTAACAGGCAGATCTATGGCTACACCTTC.

This clone was picked up one time. The V and J genes are TRBV6-5 and TRBJ1-4; 7 bases fit TRBD1. V lost 4 bases and J lost 8; bases outside the gene matches: 7. The CDR3 spans 14 residues. The V gene's germline CDR1 is MNHEY and CDR2 SVGAGI. In nucleotides, the CDR3 is TGTGCCAGCAGTTCTCGACAGGGTGGGGAAAAACTGTTTTTT. Translated, it gives CASSSRQGGEKLFF.

The rearrangement uses TRBV5-4 and TRBJ1-2; 12 bases agree with TRBD1. Trimming cost V 4 bases and J 6 bases; bases outside gene matches: 7. Germline V gene data show CDR1 as SGHNT and CDR2 as YYREEE (reference sequence). The CDR3 has 15 residues. CDR3 sequence (DNA): TGTGCCAGCAGCGCGACCGGGACAGGGGGCAATGGCTACACCTTC. It specifies CASSATGTGGNGYTF.

The rearrangement uses TRBV2 and TRBJ2-7; 8 bases are a match to TRBD1. V dropped 1 base and J dropped 7; count of bases not matched to a gene: 9. Germline V gene lookup returns CDR1 SNHLY and CDR2 FYNNEI. This CDR3 spans 15 amino acids. Here the CDR3 reads CASSEVGQGAGEQYF. CDR3 sequence (DNA): TGTGCCAGCAGTGAAGTTGGGCAGGGGGCGGGGGAGCAGTACTTC.

V and J are TRBV7-2 and TRBJ2-1, with 7 bases fitting TRBD1. Trimming removed 3 bases from V and 4 bases from J; junction bases left unmatched: 3. The CDR3 consists of 14 residues. The germline gives CDR1 SGHTA, CDR2 FQGNSA. The CDR3 DNA is TGTGCCAGCAGCTTCGGGACAGCGTACAATGAGCAGTTCTTC. The encoded protein is CASSFGTAYNEQFF. The variable domain in full, with the rest retrieved from reference TRBV7-2 and TRBJ2-1, is GAGVSQSPSNKVTEKGKDVELRCDPISGHTALYWYRQSLGQGLEFLIYFQGNSAPDKSGLPSDRFSAERTGGSVSTLTIQRTQQEDSAVYLCASSFGTAYNEQFFGPGTRLTVL.

This clone came up once. The chain carries TRBV19 and TRBJ2-6; D is unclear. Trimming left V 7 bases short and J 4 bases short, with 8 bases between. Germline CDR1 is LNHDA and CDR2 is SQIVND (reference sequence). This CDR3 contains 13 residues. CDR3 bases: TGTGCCAGTACACGGTCCGGGGCCAACGTCCTGACTTTC. It codes for CASTRSGANVLTF.

The V and J genes are TRBV13 and TRBJ2-3; TRBD1 matches at 11 bases. CDR3 length: 13 residues. Germline values: CDR1 PRHDT, CDR2 FYEKMQ (reference sequence). The ends lost 8 bases at V and 4 bases at J; junction bases unmatched: 2. DNA of the CDR3: TGTGCCAGCGGGACAGGGGGTGCAGATACGCAGTATTTT. Translating gives CASGTGGADTQYF.

The chain's CDR3 is CASSGLAVPLIRAQFF. CDR3 in DNA: TGCGCCAGCAGTGGACTAGCGGTACCCTTGATCCGAGCGCAGTTCTTC. This chain links TRBV10-1 with TRBJ2-1, with 9 bases that match TRBD2. The CDR3 consists of 16 residues. Germline values: CDR1 WNHNN, CDR2 SYGVQD (reference sequence). Losses at the gene ends were 4 bases for V and 12 bases for J; bases not matched to a gene: 16.

The V call is TRBV5-1, the J call TRBJ2-7, with TRBD2 matching over 11 bases. J lost 1 base, V lost 1 base, and 7 bases had no gene match. The CDR3 totals 17 residues. Germline CDR1 SGHRS, CDR2 YFSETQ. CDR3 nucleotides: TGCGCCAGCAGCTTGAAACTAGCGGGAGTTAGTTCCTACGAGCAGTACTTC. This sequence encodes CASSLKLAGVSSYEQYF.

In this sample, this clone turned up a few times. The V call is TRBV5-4, the J call TRBJ2-7; the match to TRBD1 covers 10 bases. The germline CDR1 and CDR2 sequences are SGHNT and YYREEE (reference sequence). The ends lost 0 bases at V and 7 bases at J; junction bases unmatched: 4. The CDR3 is made up of 14 amino acids. CDR3 protein: CASSLGRTGGEQYF. The CDR3 DNA follows: TGTGCCAGCAGCTTGGGTCGGACAGGGGGAGAGCAGTACTTC.

The chain combines TRBV4-1 with TRBJ1-3; 8 bases map to TRBD1. Per the germline V gene, CDR1 is MGHRA and CDR2 is YSYEKL. The CDR3 length is 21 residues. After removal of 2 bases from V and 0 bases from J, the junction contained 18 bases not matched to a gene. Here the CDR3 reads CASSQYRVAPGQGLSGNTIYF. CDR3 nucleotide sequence: TGCGCCAGCAGCCAATACCGGGTAGCTCCCGGACAGGGACTCTCTGGAAACACCATATATTTT.

The CDR3 bases are TGCGCCAGCAGTCAATCGCGGGTGTGCACTGAAGCTTTCTTT. Translating it yields CASSQSRVCTEAFF. V usage is TRBV23-1 and J usage is TRBJ1-1; D ambiguous. TRBV23-1 is given ORF status, its function remaining uncertain. CDR3 size: 14 residues. Trimming took off 0 bases at V and 4 bases at J, with 9 bases between the two ends.

This clone was detected only a few times. The CDR3 spells CASSQGALLAGETQYF. The CDR3 DNA reads as TGCGCCAGCAGCCAAGGGGCACTACTAGCGGGAGAGACCCAGTACTTC. This chain connects TRBV4-3 to TRBJ2-5, with 9 bases matching TRBD2. The V segment lost 1 base and the J segment 4 bases; nucleotides outside the gene matches: 7. CDR1 is LGHNA, CDR2 YSLEER, per germline. CDR3 length: 16 amino acids.

The rearrangement links TRBV5-1 to TRBJ2-1, with TRBD2 as a possible D gene (6 bases). There are 15 residues in the CDR3. Germline V gene sequence: CDR1 SGHRS, CDR2 YFSETQ. The germline V and J ends were trimmed by 2 bases and 4 bases, with 13 bases remaining between them. The CDR3, as DNA: TGCGCCAGCAGCTTCGACGGGAGTACGTACAATGAGCAGTTCTTC. It specifies CASSFDGSTYNEQFF.

This clone showed up just a few times. The rearrangement uses TRBV28 and TRBJ1-2; D is perhaps TRBD1 (6 bases). Between the trimmed V and J ends, which lost 6 bases and 7 bases, there was a span of 12 bases. Germline loops: CDR1 MDHEN, CDR2 SYDVKM. CDR3 length: 12 residues. CDR3 nucleotides: TGTGCCAGCAGCGACACAGGGTTTGGCTACACCTTC. Translation: CASSDTGFGYTF.

This clone has more than one count but fewer than ten. This rearrangement joins TRBV5-4 to TRBJ2-1; TRBD2 aligns across 11 bases. Germline lookup yields CDR1 SGHNT and CDR2 YYREEE (reference sequence). The CDR3 runs to 15 residues. Unmatched junction bases numbered 7, after V lost 5 bases and J lost 6 bases. The CDR3 nucleotides are TGTGCCAGCAGTTCACGAGGACTAGCGGGCAATGAGCAGTTCTTC. It encodes CASSSRGLAGNEQFF.

The chain joins TRBV4-3 to TRBJ1-3; D remains ambiguous. The V end was cut by 0 bases, the J end by 4 bases, with 10 bases between. The CDR3 is 15 amino acids. Germline V CDR1 and CDR2: LGHNA, YSLEER. The CDR3 sequence is CASSQDSSVGNTIYF. CDR3 sequence (DNA): TGCGCCAGCAGCCAAGATTCGTCAGTAGGAAACACCATATATTTT.

The V and J genes are TRBV5-4 and TRBJ1-6; 8 bases agree with TRBD1. The CDR3 consists of 15 residues. Per the germline V gene, CDR1 is SGHNT and CDR2 is YYREEE (reference sequence). The junction had 7 bases not matched to a gene; V was cut back by 5 bases and J by 6 bases. The CDR3 here is CASSTGGRINSPLHF. DNA of the CDR3: TGTGCCAGCAGTACAGGGGGTAGGATTAATTCACCCCTCCACTTT.

This clone was recorded once. The rearrangement links TRBV18 to TRBJ2-6; unclear D gene. Germline values: CDR1 KGHSH, CDR2 LQKENI. Trimming removed 6 bases at V and 4 bases at J, with 13 bases between. The CDR3 length is 15 residues. The CDR3 bases are TGTGCCAGCTCCCGAGCTAATCTCGGGGCCAACGTCCTGACTTTC. Its translation: CASSRANLGANVLTF.

This clone was counted between two and nine times. This chain links TRBV6-1 with TRBJ2-1; the D gene is possibly TRBD2 (5 bases). CDR3 length: 14 residues. Per the germline V gene, CDR1 is MNHNS and CDR2 is SASEGT. V shed 7 bases and J shed 3 bases, with 13 bases lying between them. CDR3 amino acids: CASTLIGGYNEQFF. CDR3 nucleotide sequence: TGTGCCAGCACTTTAATCGGAGGCTACAATGAGCAGTTCTTC.

The V call is TRBV29-1, the J call TRBJ2-7; perhaps TRBD1 as D (5 bases). Germline V gene data show CDR1 as SQVTM and CDR2 as ANQGSEA. The germline V and J ends were trimmed by 7 bases and 2 bases, with 15 bases remaining between them. CDR3 length: 13 residues. The CDR3 spells CSAQGVGPYEQYF. CDR3 in DNA: TGCAGCGCTCAGGGTGTCGGCCCCTACGAGCAGTACTTC.